This TCR beta chain stems from a study of blood T cells in healthy people across ages (dated by TCRdb to the mid-2010s). About the investigation overall: In model experiments, roughly one uniquely barcoded TCR beta cDNA molecule per two T cells was captured by template switching. Age-related changes in TCR beta repertoire diversity were measured in the study by deep sequencing normalized with unique cDNA molecular identifiers. The donors were divided into four age groups: young (average around 15 years), middle-aged (approximately 39), aged (about 60) and long-lived (82). Using the same blood draw, the study looked at two additional independent replicas of 1 million unique cDNA reads for two donors, one aged 18 to 30 and the other aged 80 or older.

The table lists this clonotype with a few counts. This clone's antigen is unknown. One end of the junction does not line up with germline, which may come from a read error. What the work shows at the level of the full study, not this receptor alone: A strong correlation was found between observed TCR beta diversity and the percentage of naive T cells measured by flow cytometry. Estimates of total diversity based on one million sequenced T cells were considered lower bounds and underestimates. The long-lived group showed more naive CD4+ T cells, fewer expanded clones and increased TCR diversity than the aged group, suggesting age selection. The CMV infection status of donors was not known, potentially confounding age-related changes in expanded clonotypes. Bulk unsorted PBMC profiling prevented conclusive comparison of naive and antigen-experienced compartments. As age increased, observed TCR beta diversity per million T cells dropped in a roughly linear way, and a significant reduction was already evident by age about 40.

The method was 5' RACE. TCRdb lists the instrument as Illumina HiSeq 2500. A second PCR of about 6 to 11 cycles was run with a J-beta primer mix and a sample-barcoded 5' primer. A template-switch 5' adaptor carrying 12 random nucleotides introduced a unique molecular identifier onto each TCR beta cDNA molecule. Each sample yielded at least 3 million CDR3-containing paired-end reads. First-strand cDNA synthesis was performed from all RNA using the Mint cDNA synthesis kit, with priming by a TRBC-specific oligonucleotide. Following uracil-DNA glycosylase treatment, a first 18-cycle PCR with universal primers M1SS and BC2_uni_R was performed on all cDNA. On the authors' methods: For normalization, 1 million high-quality reads were randomly selected from each sample, with every read carrying a distinct molecular identifier. Instead of being binned into consensus sequences, reads with shared molecular identifiers were discarded. MiTCR, set to a Q25 quality threshold and the strictest error-elimination algorithm, was used for CDR3 identification, clonotype clustering and error correction. A nonparametric unseen species model with Euler transformation was used to estimate a lower bound on total TCR beta diversity. TCRdb handled the public reads itself, with Q25 trimming in fastp and clone calling in MiXCR, and kept productive beta chains. One record per CDR3 amino acid sequence lists the most common genes and DNA. TCRdb, not the authors, supplied the V and J calls. The sample includes around 780,000 distinct CDR3 sequences, with around 24% observed a single time. The ten largest clones represent approximately 2.9% of the sample.

Systemically healthy Caucasian individuals from Russia, 39 in total and aged about 6 to 95 years, were included as donors. Each donor gave roughly 9.5 milliliters of peripheral blood, collected into EDTA-treated Vacutainer tubes. Ficoll-Paque density-gradient centrifugation was used to isolate PBMCs, with at least 6.5 million obtained per sample. Total RNA, at least 6 micrograms per sample, was extracted from PBMCs with Trizol reagent. Naive CD45RAhigh/CD27high T cell percentages were measured by flow cytometry on a PBMC aliquot from every donor. There are 10 amino acids in the CDR3, from cysteine to phenylalanine inclusive. The read is trimmed to its CDR3 DNA, 30 bases read in frame from base 1. The CDR1 and CDR2 encoded by the germline V gene (reference sequence) are WNHNN and SYGVQD. These same records also appear under a second study, on T cells of mothers and their children. The other study reports the following: The donors were nine systemically healthy Caucasian individuals, made up of three mothers and their six children. cDNA synthesis consumed the entire amount of extracted RNA, loaded at about 1.5 ug RNA in each 15 ul reaction. Sample barcodes and 2-4 random nucleotides were added via the M1S primer in the second PCR. Over 10 million TCR beta CDR3 reads came from each mother, compared with around 3 million reads from each child. Thymic selection shapes the output of TCR recombination in a similar way in related and unrelated pairs, and inherited differences have a minor effect. Related mother-child pairs always showed normalized repertoire overlap that was slightly higher than in unrelated mother-child pairs, though the difference was never significant. No persistent microchimeric T cell clones were found, with a detection sensitivity of 85 to 100 clones per million clonotypes. Deep NGS was used in the study to compare the TCR beta repertoires of mothers and children and to look for features that separate related mother-child pairs from unrelated individuals. On average, the children were approximately 12 +/- 4 years old, while the mothers were about 40 +/- 4 years old. After adapter ligation with NEBNext reagents, the libraries were sequenced on Illumina HiSeq 2000 with 100+100 nt paired-end reads. To avoid cross-contamination, the mother libraries and the child libraries were prepared a month apart and sequenced in separate runs. Between roughly 500,000 and 2,100,000 distinct TCR beta clonotypes were identified per donor. Naive TCR beta clonotypes were estimated from low-frequency clonotypes matched to each donor's FACS-determined naive share, without sorting.

Recombination joined TRBV10-1 with TRBJ2-1, and perhaps TRBD2 as D gene, on 6 matching bases. Sequenced material: blood. This receptor was taken from a boy younger than 18 in good health. The base sequence is TGCGCCAGCAGATACGGGACTCCAGTCTTC. This yields the protein CASRYGTPVF.